Following are 18 T cell receptor beta chains from one sample sequenced in a study of blood T cell repertoires in COVID-19. Data came from immunoSEQ multiplex PCR; TCRdb stores just in-frame clones and leaves some out. The sample contains 110,000 to 150,000 clones, about four fifths of which appear only once. The specimen sequenced was peripheral blood. The receptors here all came from an older woman with COVID-19, enrolled during active disease.

This clone has a handful of counts. The chain combines TRBV15 with TRBJ1-1; D not resolved. Germline lookup yields CDR1 LNHNV and CDR2 YYDKDF (reference sequence). The CDR3 is 15 amino acids. V was cut by 1 base and J by 0 bases, with 9 bases left in between. The CDR3 DNA sequence: TGTGCCACCAGCAGAGCGAGAGGTTTGAACACTGAAGCTTTCTTT. Residues: CATSRARGLNTEAFF.

The V gene is TRBV6-5, the J gene TRBJ1-6; tentatively, D is TRBD1 (5 bases). The V and J ends lost 7 bases and 8 bases respectively, with 9 bases between them. The CDR3 is 12 amino acids. Germline V gene lookup returns CDR1 MNHEY and CDR2 SVGAGI. This CDR3 is CASKARDSPLHF. CDR3 nucleotides: TGTGCCAGCAAAGCCAGGGATTCACCCCTCCACTTT.

The chain employs TRBV9 and TRBJ2-7, with D possibly TRBD1 on 6 matching bases. The V gene lost 4 bases and the J gene lost 1 base, with 15 bases spanning the gap. There are 15 residues in the CDR3. Per the germline V gene, CDR1 is SGDLS and CDR2 is YYNGEE. CDR3 nucleotides: TGTGCCAGCAGCCCTACCCGACAGGCGTCCTACGAGCAGTACTTC. Its translation is CASSPTRQASYEQYF. Full variable domain (outside the CDR3, taken from reference TRBV9 and TRBJ2-7): DSGVTQTPKHLITATGQRVTLRCSPRSGDLSVYWYQQSLDQGLQFLIQYYNGEERAKGNILERFSAQQFPDLHSELNLSSLELGDSALYFCASSPTRQASYEQYFGPGTRLTVT.

V usage is TRBV6-5 and J usage is TRBJ2-3, with D possibly being TRBD2 (8 bases). Germline V gene data show CDR1 as MNHEY and CDR2 as SVGAGI. The CDR3 totals 15 residues. Trimming stripped 8 bases from V and 2 bases from J, with 17 bases between. CDR3: CASSREGALTDTQYF. The CDR3 nucleotides are TGTGCCAGCTCCCGGGAGGGGGCACTCACAGATACGCAGTATTTT.

The chain combines TRBV7-3 with TRBJ2-3, with D perhaps TRBD1 (6 bases). The CDR3 spans 13 residues. In germline, CDR1 is SGHTA, CDR2 FQGTGA. Trimming removed 5 bases at V and 5 bases at J, with 11 bases between. CDR3 in DNA: TGTGCCAGCAGCCCGGGGACAAAAGATACGCAGTATTTT. Translated: CASSPGTKDTQYF.

The chain carries TRBV5-4 and TRBJ2-1; 10 bases are a match to TRBD2. The germline CDR1 and CDR2 sequences are SGHNT and YYREEE (reference sequence). V was clipped by 7 bases and J by 8 bases; unmatched bases: 9. The CDR3 spans 14 residues. The CDR3 sequence: CASGSGGALDEQFF. The CDR3 DNA reads TGTGCCAGCGGGAGCGGGGGGGCCCTAGATGAGCAGTTCTTC.

This clone has just a few counts. The rearrangement uses TRBV5-5 and TRBJ1-6; a possible D gene is TRBD1 (6 bases). This CDR3 has 14 amino acids. Per germline, CDR1 SGHKS and CDR2 YYEKEE (reference sequence). V lost 3 bases, J lost 8 bases, and 12 bases lay in between. The CDR3 DNA reads as TGTGCCAGCAGCTCGGGACGGACAGATTCACCCCTCCACTTT. This translates into CASSSGRTDSPLHF.

This clone appeared a single time. The V call is TRBV3-1 (or the pseudogene TRBV3-2), the J call TRBJ2-7, with TRBD1 identical over 10 bases. This CDR3 is 14 amino acids long. The germline CDR1 and CDR2 sequences are LGHDT and YNNKEL (reference sequence). Trimming cost V 4 bases and J 5 bases; bases outside gene matches: 5. DNA of the CDR3: TGTGCCAGCAGCCTCGGGACAGGGGACCACGAGCAGTACTTC. This translates into CASSLGTGDHEQYF.

The CDR3 DNA sequence: TGTGCCAGTAGTCCAGACAGAGTCAACACCGGGGAGCTGTTTTTT. Translated: CASSPDRVNTGELFF. The chain employs TRBV19 and TRBJ2-2, with D possibly being TRBD1 (5 bases). Trimming left V 5 bases short and J 2 bases short, with 12 bases between. The CDR3 contains 15 residues. Germline V gene lookup returns CDR1 LNHDA and CDR2 SQIVND (reference sequence).

The J gene is TRBJ2-3, the V gene TRBV7-9; TRBD2 aligns across 11 bases. With V trimmed by 4 bases and J by 5 bases, 5 bases remained unmatched. CDR1 and CDR2 (germline): SEHNR, FQNEAQ (reference sequence). The CDR3 runs 15 residues. The CDR3 DNA reads TGTGCCAGCAGCTACCTAGCGGGGGGTGGAGATACGCAGTATTTT. It is translated as CASSYLAGGGDTQYF.

A few counts support this clone. The chain has TRBV7-3 and TRBJ1-1, with D perhaps matching TRBD1 (5 bases). Trimming pared 3 bases from V and 4 bases from J, leaving 15 bases between. Germline values: CDR1 SGHTA, CDR2 FQGTGA. The CDR3 is made up of 15 amino acids. The CDR3 region has the DNA TGTGCCAGCAGCTTGATACAGGTAAGGGGCACTGAAGCTTTCTTT. Translation gives CASSLIQVRGTEAFF.

In this sample, this clone turned up once. This chain links TRBV3-1 (or the pseudogene TRBV3-2) with TRBJ1-1; D unresolved. V lost 1 base, J lost 5 bases, and 14 bases lay in between. The CDR3 contains 15 residues. Germline CDR1 is LGHDT and CDR2 is YNNKEL (reference sequence). CDR3 bases: TGTGCCAGCAGCCAAGGAGGGCGGTGGCGGACTGAAGCTTTCTTT. Its protein product is CASSQGGRWRTEAFF.

This clone was picked up a small number of times. The V call is TRBV3-1 (or the pseudogene TRBV3-2), the J call TRBJ1-5; D uncertain. This CDR3 has 12 residues. Germline lookup yields CDR1 LGHDT and CDR2 YNNKEL (reference sequence). V was trimmed by 3 bases and J by 6 bases, leaving 6 bases between them. The CDR3 sequence: CASSQPGQPQHF. DNA for the CDR3: TGTGCCAGCAGCCAGCCGGGTCAGCCCCAGCATTTT.

J is TRBJ1-1 and V is TRBV6-5; weak D call: TRBD1 (6 bases). The CDR3 totals 14 residues. Germline V gives CDR1 MNHEY, CDR2 SVGAGI. Trimming removed 7 bases at V and 0 bases at J, with 12 bases between. Here the CDR3 DNA reads TGTGCCAGCACCCAAGGGGGTCTGAACACTGAAGCTTTCTTT. Protein product: CASTQGGLNTEAFF.

The V and J genes are TRBV9 and TRBJ1-1; D not certain. This CDR3 spans 14 amino acids. Germline V CDR1 and CDR2: SGDLS, YYNGEE. V was trimmed by 3 bases and J by 0 bases, leaving 9 bases between them. The CDR3 reads CASSDTEMNTEAFF. The CDR3 nucleotides are TGTGCCAGCAGCGATACAGAGATGAACACTGAAGCTTTCTTT. The full variable domain, rest sourced from reference TRBV9 and TRBJ1-1, is DSGVTQTPKHLITATGQRVTLRCSPRSGDLSVYWYQQSLDQGLQFLIQYYNGEERAKGNILERFSAQQFPDLHSELNLSSLELGDSALYFCASSDTEMNTEAFFGQGTRLTVV.

The gene calls are TRBV7-2 and TRBJ2-7; 7 nucleotides agree with TRBD1. Germline V CDR1 and CDR2: SGHTA, FQGNSA. V lost 0 bases and J lost 3; bases outside the gene matches: 2. The CDR3 is 14 residues long. The DNA of the CDR3 is TGTGCCAGCAGCTTAGCGGGGACAGACTACGAGCAGTACTTC. This translates into CASSLAGTDYEQYF.

The chain is built from TRBV18 and TRBJ1-3, with 7 positions matching TRBD1. In germline, CDR1 is KGHSH, CDR2 LQKENI. The J segment lost 0 bases and the V segment lost 6 bases, leaving 8 bases of the junction unmatched. The CDR3 extends over 16 amino acids. CDR3 DNA sequence: TGTGCCAGCTCCTCGGCGGGACAGAGCTCTGGAAACACCATATATTTT. Amino acid sequence: CASSSAGQSSGNTIYF.

The chain has TRBV30 and TRBJ1-4; TRBD1 aligns across 7 bases. With V trimmed by 4 bases and J by 3 bases, 8 bases remained unmatched. There are 15 residues in the CDR3. Germline CDR1 reads GTSNPN; CDR2 reads SVGIG (reference sequence). CDR3 in amino acids: CAWNSRGTANEKLFF. The CDR3 DNA reads as TGTGCCTGGAATTCTAGGGGGACAGCTAATGAAAAACTGTTTTTT.